This record covers a single TCR beta chain. Antigen unknown. TCRdb redid the calling of the 5' RACE reads with MiXCR, one entry per CDR3 protein. The sample yields 1.5 million to 2 million distinct CDR3 sequences, around a third seen once. The sample belongs to a study of identical twins. Study conclusions and caveats: In zero-insertion analyses, partial confounding could arise from invariant MAIT and iNKT cells.

The CDR3 sequence is 14 residues long. The V segment lost 8 bases and the J segment 0 bases; nucleotides outside the gene matches: 7. Germline CDR1 MNHEY, CDR2 SMNVEV (reference sequence). This receptor was obtained from a newborn girl in good health. Material for sequencing was cord blood. V is TRBV27 and J is TRBJ2-7; 7 nucleotides line up with TRBD1. The CDR3 loop reads CASGGQSSSYEQYF. Here the CDR3 DNA reads TGTGCCAGCGGGGGACAGAGCTCCTCCTACGAGCAGTACTTC.